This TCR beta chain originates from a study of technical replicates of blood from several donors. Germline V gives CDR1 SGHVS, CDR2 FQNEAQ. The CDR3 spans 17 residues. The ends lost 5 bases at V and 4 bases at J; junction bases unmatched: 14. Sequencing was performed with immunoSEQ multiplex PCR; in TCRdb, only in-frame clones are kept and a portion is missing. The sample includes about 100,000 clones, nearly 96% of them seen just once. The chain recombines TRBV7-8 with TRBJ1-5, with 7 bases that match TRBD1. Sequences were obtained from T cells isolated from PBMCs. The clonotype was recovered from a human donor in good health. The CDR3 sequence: CASSRRTRQGGNQPQHF. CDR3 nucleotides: TGTGCCAGCAGCCGACGGACCCGACAGGGTGGAAATCAGCCCCAGCATTTT.